This T cell receptor beta chain originates from a study of cytomegalovirus exposure and HLA in healthy donors. Study-level findings and limits: Later analysis found that TCR beta chains associated with HLA were more clonally expanded than other, equally common chains. A classifier reportedly called cytomegalovirus status with high sensitivity and specificity. A later analysis appeared to link common viral pathogens to several of the most significant clusters. In presence/absence analyses, roughly uniform sequencing depth across donors was assumed.

The junction had 5 bases not matched to a gene; V was cut back by 2 bases and J by 2 bases. This CDR3 is 16 amino acids long. Germline V gene sequence: CDR1 SEHNR, CDR2 FQNEAQ (reference sequence). Remarks on this clone: Its antigen is unknown.

Primers: 60 Vbeta forward and 13 Jbeta reverse. TCRdb's table, derived via immunoSEQ multiplex PCR, lists solely in-frame clones and lacks some. The sample has roughly 120,000 clones, 70% to 85% seen once; the top ten hold approximately 10%. The TCR originated in a woman between 45 and 65 years old in good health and CMV-seropositive. Sequenced material: PBMCs. The chain combines TRBV7-9 with TRBJ1-5; 8 bases are shared with TRBD1. CDR3 loop: CASSLYQGQGNQPQHF. The CDR3 bases are TGTGCCAGCAGCTTATATCAGGGACAGGGCAATCAGCCCCAGCATTTT.